Sequencing of this T cell receptor (beta chain) was carried out in a study of blood T cell repertoires in COVID-19. TCRdb's table, derived via immunoSEQ multiplex PCR, lists solely in-frame clones and lacks some. The sample shows around 290,000 clones, around 87% of them seen only once. The CDR3 is 14 residues long. The germline gives CDR1 MDHEN, CDR2 SYDVKM. V lost 5 bases to trimming and J lost 4 bases, with 15 bases between them. Sequencing used peripheral blood. The sequence was collected from a woman aged 50 to 65 who had recovered from COVID-19. V and J are TRBV28 and TRBJ2-7, with D possibly matching TRBD2 (5 bases). The CDR3 DNA sequence: TGTGCCAGCAGTGCACCCCCTTCGGGGTACGAGCAGTACTTC. Amino acid sequence: CASSAPPSGYEQYF.